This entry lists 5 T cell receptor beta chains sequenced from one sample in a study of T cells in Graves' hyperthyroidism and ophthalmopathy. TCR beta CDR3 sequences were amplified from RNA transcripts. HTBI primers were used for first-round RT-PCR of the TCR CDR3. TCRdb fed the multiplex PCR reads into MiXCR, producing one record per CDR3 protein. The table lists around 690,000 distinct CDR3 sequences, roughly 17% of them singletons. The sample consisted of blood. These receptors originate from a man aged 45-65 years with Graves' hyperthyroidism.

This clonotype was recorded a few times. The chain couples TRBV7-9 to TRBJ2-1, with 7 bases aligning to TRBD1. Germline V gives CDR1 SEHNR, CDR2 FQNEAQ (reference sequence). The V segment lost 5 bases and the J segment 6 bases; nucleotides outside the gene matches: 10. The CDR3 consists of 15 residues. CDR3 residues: CASSMKGASLNEQFF. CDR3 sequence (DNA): TGTGCCAGCAGCATGAAGGGGGCGTCCCTCAATGAGCAGTTCTTC.

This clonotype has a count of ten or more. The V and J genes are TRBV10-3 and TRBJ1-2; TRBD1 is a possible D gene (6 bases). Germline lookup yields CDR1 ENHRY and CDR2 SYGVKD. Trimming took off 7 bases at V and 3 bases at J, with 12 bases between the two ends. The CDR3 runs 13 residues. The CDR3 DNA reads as TGTGCCATCACATCAGGGGTGGACTATGGCTACACCTTC. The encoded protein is CAITSGVDYGYTF.

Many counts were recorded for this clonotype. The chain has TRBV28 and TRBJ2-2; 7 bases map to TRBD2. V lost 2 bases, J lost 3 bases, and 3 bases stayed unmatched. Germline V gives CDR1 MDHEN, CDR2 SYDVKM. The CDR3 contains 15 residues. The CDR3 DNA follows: TGTGCCAGCAGTTTACCTAGCGGATACACCGGGGAGCTGTTTTTT. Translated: CASSLPSGYTGELFF. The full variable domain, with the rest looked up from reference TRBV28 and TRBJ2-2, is DVKVTQSSRYLVKRTGEKVFLECVQDMDHENMFWYRQDPGLGLRLIYFSYDVKMKEKGDIPEGYSVSREKKERFSLILESASTNQTSMYLCASSLPSGYTGELFFGEGSRLTVL.

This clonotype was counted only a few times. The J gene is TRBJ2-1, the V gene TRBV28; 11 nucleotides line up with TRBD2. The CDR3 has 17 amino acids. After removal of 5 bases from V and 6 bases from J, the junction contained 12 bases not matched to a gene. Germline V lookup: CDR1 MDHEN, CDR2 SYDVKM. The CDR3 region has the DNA TGTGCCAGCAGTCCGGGGACTAGCGGCTGGGGGATCAATGAGCAGTTCTTC. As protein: CASSPGTSGWGINEQFF.

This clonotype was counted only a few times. Written as DNA, the CDR3 is TGTGCCTGGAGGATGGGACAGGGGTTAGCCGAGCAGTACTTC. This translates into CAWRMGQGLAEQYF. The rearrangement links TRBV30 to TRBJ2-7, with 10 bases identical to TRBD1. The CDR3 is 14 amino acids. Germline V gene lookup returns CDR1 GTSNPN and CDR2 SVGIG (reference sequence). The trim removed 3 bases at V and 6 bases at J, leaving 8 bases unmatched.